This T cell receptor beta chain was profiled in a study of patients and donors after allogeneic stem cell transplantation. There are 17 residues in the CDR3. Germline values: CDR1 SGHTA, CDR2 FQGNSA. Trimming pared 5 bases from V and 0 bases from J, leaving 16 bases between. TCRdb re-analysed the RT-PCR reads in MiXCR, keeping a single row per CDR3 protein. The data show approximately 250,000 distinct CDR3 sequences, approximately 14% seen once. V gene TRBV7-2 combines with J gene TRBJ1-4; the D is unclear. The clonotype comes from a human donor who was either an allogeneic HSCT recipient or a stem cell or donor lymphocyte infusion donor (not recorded which). It is not recorded whose cells these are; they may come from a transplant donor. The sample consisted of blood, either unsorted or a sorted T cell fraction (not recorded which). The CDR3: CASSQTWALATNEKLFF. As DNA, the CDR3 is TGTGCCAGCAGCCAAACCTGGGCCCTTGCAACTAATGAAAAACTGTTTTTT.